These 29 T cell receptor beta chains share one sample of origin, sequenced in a study of blood T cell repertoires in COVID-19 (TCRdb year 2020). Library generation was performed with the immunoSEQ multiplex PCR assay. TCRdb obtained this table from immuneACCESS and retained in-frame rearrangements with V and J assigned. These tables miss some clones; where compared with another copy, unresolved V genes account for less than half of the shortfall, and the remainder is unexplained. Here the sample has about 28,000 clones; approximately 93% occur a single time. In total, the top ten clones hold about 0.8% of the sample. The sequenced sample was peripheral blood. These receptors all stem from a woman in her seventies with COVID-19, enrolled during active disease.

V and J are TRBV7-3 and TRBJ2-2, with TRBD2 matching 8 bases. V lost 5 bases to trimming and J lost 0 bases; unmatched junction nucleotides: 5. The CDR3 covers 16 residues. The germline V gene has CDR1 SGHTA and CDR2 FQGTGA. The CDR3 nucleotides read TGTGCCAGCAGCATCGCGGGGGGAGCGAACACCGGGGAGCTGTTTTTT. Translated: CASSIAGGANTGELFF.

The rearrangement links TRBV7-3 to TRBJ1-2; D gene uncertain. The CDR3 spans 15 residues. The V gene lost 2 bases and the J gene lost 2 bases, with 12 bases spanning the gap. The germline V gene encodes CDR1 SGHTA and CDR2 FQGTGA. For the CDR3, the DNA is TGTGCCAGCAGCTTAGGCCCAGAGGCCAACTATGGCTACACCTTC. Its translation: CASSLGPEANYGYTF.

The J gene is TRBJ2-2, the V gene TRBV2, with 8 bases that match TRBD2. V shed 7 bases, J shed 0 bases, and the junction held 7 bases outside the gene matches. The CDR3 has 16 residues. Germline V gene lookup returns CDR1 SNHLY and CDR2 FYNNEI. DNA of the CDR3: TGTGCCAGCACTCTCACAGCGGGAGCGAACACCGGGGAGCTGTTTTTT. Encoded protein: CASTLTAGANTGELFF.

J is TRBJ2-7 and V is TRBV18; 7 bases fit TRBD1. Unmatched junction bases numbered 4, after V lost 5 bases and J lost 0 bases. The CDR3 consists of 14 residues. CDR1 KGHSH and CDR2 LQKENI come from the germline V gene. CDR3 DNA: TGTGCCAGCTCAATCCAGGGGGACTCCTACGAGCAGTACTTC. Its translation is CASSIQGDSYEQYF.

The rearrangement joins TRBV7-9 to TRBJ1-6; D ambiguous. The CDR3 extends over 16 amino acids. V lost 4 bases to trimming and J lost 4 bases, with 14 bases between them. Germline assignment: CDR1 SEHNR and CDR2 FQNEAQ (reference sequence). CDR3 protein: CASSSQGGGYNSPLHF. DNA of the CDR3: TGTGCCAGCAGCTCACAAGGAGGTGGATATAATTCACCCCTCCACTTT.

The DNA of the CDR3 is TGTGCCAGCAGGGGGACAGCCAACACTGAAGCTTTCTTT. This translates into CASRGTANTEAFF. The J gene is TRBJ1-1, the V gene TRBV2, with 7 bases aligning to TRBD1. V was pared by 6 bases and J by 2 bases, with 3 bases of the junction left unmatched. CDR3 length: 13 amino acids. Germline V gene sequence: CDR1 SNHLY, CDR2 FYNNEI.

The chain employs TRBV5-1 and TRBJ2-1; 13 nucleotides match TRBD2. J gave up 8 bases and V 2 bases, and 10 bases lay outside the gene matches. This CDR3 comprises 17 residues. Germline V gene sequence: CDR1 SGHRS, CDR2 YFSETQ. CDR3 sequence reads: CASSFSFRTSGSDEQFF. The DNA for the CDR3 is TGCGCCAGCAGCTTTTCATTTAGGACTAGCGGGAGTGATGAGCAGTTCTTC.

The rearrangement links TRBV14 to TRBJ1-2; TRBD1 might be the D (6 bases). Trimming removed 6 bases from V and 0 bases from J, with 14 bases in between. Germline V gene sequence: CDR1 SGHDN, CDR2 FVKESK. CDR3 size: 15 residues. CDR3 DNA sequence: TGTGCCAGCAGGAGGCAGGGGACGACTAACTATGGCTACACCTTC. Encoded protein: CASRRQGTTNYGYTF. Supplemented by reference TRBV14 and TRBJ1-2, the full variable domain reads EAGVTQFPSHSVIEKGQTVTLRCDPISGHDNLYWYRRVMGKEIKFLLHFVKESKQDESGMPNNRFLAERTGGTYSTLKVQPAELEDSGVYFCASRRQGTTNYGYTFGSGTRLTVV.

The rearrangement uses TRBV4-3 and TRBJ2-1, with no clear D. Trimming cost V 0 bases and J 7 bases, with 7 bases left between them. The length of the CDR3 is 13 residues. Germline CDR1 is LGHNA and CDR2 is YSLEER. The CDR3 nucleotides read TGCGCCAGCAGCCAAGATATTACAAATGAGCAGTTCTTC. Protein: CASSQDITNEQFF.

The rearrangement uses TRBV6-4 and TRBJ2-1, with 7 bases matching TRBD2. CDR3 length equals 16 residues. Trimming removed 4 bases from V and 3 bases from J; junction bases left unmatched: 9. CDR1 is MRHNA and CDR2 is SNTAGT in the germline V gene. The CDR3 DNA reads as TGTGCCAGCAGTGTAGCTGGCGGGAGTTTCTACAATGAGCAGTTCTTC. Encoded protein: CASSVAGGSFYNEQFF.

The chain has TRBV9 and TRBJ2-2; 7 nucleotides match TRBD1. Germline V gene lookup returns CDR1 SGDLS and CDR2 YYNGEE. CDR3 size: 16 residues. V gave up 0 bases and J gave up 4 bases; unmatched junction bases: 6. CDR3 amino acids: CASSVDQGGTTGELFF. For the CDR3, the DNA is TGTGCCAGCAGCGTAGATCAAGGGGGCACCACCGGGGAGCTGTTTTTT.

The gene calls are TRBV28 and TRBJ2-7; TRBD2 is a possible D gene (5 bases). Germline V gene sequence: CDR1 MDHEN, CDR2 SYDVKM. Trimming pared 3 bases from V and 0 bases from J, leaving 15 bases between. CDR3 length equals 16 residues. The CDR3 region is CASSFPLDWSSYEQYF. The CDR3 nucleotides read TGTGCCAGCAGTTTCCCCCTGGACTGGAGCTCCTACGAGCAGTACTTC. The variable domain in full, with the rest retrieved from reference TRBV28 and TRBJ2-7, is DVKVTQSSRYLVKRTGEKVFLECVQDMDHENMFWYRQDPGLGLRLIYFSYDVKMKEKGDIPEGYSVSREKKERFSLILESASTNQTSMYLCASSFPLDWSSYEQYFGPGTRLTVT.

V gene TRBV7-2 combines with J gene TRBJ1-5; a possible D gene is TRBD1 (6 bases). Trimming took off 2 bases at V and 5 bases at J, with 13 bases between the two ends. Germline values: CDR1 SGHTA, CDR2 FQGNSA. The CDR3 runs to 15 residues. CDR3 sequence (DNA): TGTGCCAGCAGCTTAACAGGGTGGGGTGATCAGCCCCAGCATTTT. It codes for CASSLTGWGDQPQHF.

The chain employs TRBV3-1 (or the pseudogene TRBV3-2) and TRBJ2-3; the D gene is possibly TRBD2 (5 bases). Trimming removed 0 bases at V and 2 bases at J, with 18 bases between. The CDR3 totals 18 residues. Germline CDR1 LGHDT, CDR2 YNNKEL (reference sequence). The CDR3 loop reads CASSQDRRNGLDTDTQYF. The DNA for the CDR3 is TGTGCCAGCAGCCAAGATAGGAGGAACGGTTTGGACACAGATACGCAGTATTTT.

The chain links TRBV28 to TRBJ2-7; TRBD2 might be the D (6 bases). The V end was cut by 6 bases, the J end by 0 bases, with 12 bases between. The CDR3 runs 14 residues. Germline CDR1 MDHEN, CDR2 SYDVKM. The DNA for the CDR3 is TGTGCCAGCAGGCGTAGCGGATACTCCTACGAGCAGTACTTC. Protein: CASRRSGYSYEQYF.

This clone is classed as large. The genes are TRBV4-1 and TRBJ2-1; 8 bases map to TRBD2. Trimming removed 0 bases from V and 7 bases from J; junction bases left unmatched: 14. Germline V gene sequence: CDR1 MGHRA, CDR2 YSYEKL. The CDR3 runs 18 residues. CDR3 in DNA: TGCGCCAGCAGCCAAGACACGGGCGGGAGGAGTCCGGGTAATGAGCAGTTCTTC. Amino acid sequence: CASSQDTGGRSPGNEQFF.

The genes are TRBV7-9 and TRBJ2-7, with 7 bases lining up with TRBD2. CDR3 length: 14 amino acids. V was pared by 5 bases and J by 5 bases, with 9 bases of the junction left unmatched. Germline V CDR1 and CDR2: SEHNR, FQNEAQ (reference sequence). For the CDR3, the DNA is TGTGCCAGCAGCGGGGGGGAGGGCCCCCACGAGCAGTACTTC. Encoded protein: CASSGGEGPHEQYF.

Written as DNA, the CDR3 is TGTGCCAGCAGTGAAGGATTACCACCCGGGGAGGCTTTCTTT. Amino acids: CASSEGLPPGEAFF. The genes are TRBV2 and TRBJ1-1, with D unclear. Trimming stripped 1 base from V and 11 bases from J, with 17 bases between. Germline V gene lookup returns CDR1 SNHLY and CDR2 FYNNEI. CDR3 size: 14 residues.

This chain links TRBV28 with TRBJ2-5; the D gene is possibly TRBD2 (5 bases). This CDR3 has 13 residues. Germline CDR1 MDHEN, CDR2 SYDVKM. V dropped 2 bases and J dropped 2 bases, with 6 bases sitting between them. The chain's CDR3 is CASSLPGQETQYF. As DNA, the CDR3 is TGTGCCAGCAGTTTACCGGGGCAAGAGACCCAGTACTTC.

The chain carries TRBV30 and TRBJ2-3, with 7 bases aligning to TRBD1. CDR1 GTSNPN and CDR2 SVGIG come from the germline V gene (reference sequence). The ends lost 3 bases at V and 3 bases at J; junction bases unmatched: 9. The CDR3 length is 15 residues. The CDR3 loop reads CAWSDGQAATDTQYF. The DNA of the CDR3 is TGTGCCTGGAGCGACGGACAGGCGGCGACAGATACGCAGTATTTT.

The V and J genes are TRBV7-3 and TRBJ2-7; D might be TRBD2 (6 bases). Germline V gives CDR1 SGHTA, CDR2 FQGTGA. The CDR3 has 13 amino acids. V was pared by 4 bases and J by 5 bases, with 12 bases between. The DNA for the CDR3 is TGTGCCAGCAGCTCGGGACTCGACAACGAGCAGTACTTC. Residues: CASSSGLDNEQYF.

This chain connects TRBV7-9 to TRBJ1-2; TRBD1 agrees at 8 bases. The CDR3 is made up of 14 amino acids. Trimming at V came to 5 bases and at J to 5 bases, leaving 7 bases not matched to a gene. Germline values: CDR1 SEHNR, CDR2 FQNEAQ (reference sequence). The CDR3 region is CASSPDREFYGYTF. As DNA, the CDR3 is TGTGCCAGCAGCCCGGACAGGGAATTTTATGGCTACACCTTC.

DNA for the CDR3: TGCGCCAGCAGCCCGGGACAGGGAGTGAACACTGAAGCTTTCTTT. Protein: CASSPGQGVNTEAFF. The V call is TRBV4-1, the J call TRBJ1-1; 9 bases agree with TRBD1. CDR3 length: 15 residues. V trimming: 4 bases; J trimming: 0 bases; junction bases outside the gene matches: 3. CDR1 and CDR2 from the germline V gene are MGHRA and YSYEKL.

This clone was observed a single time. This sequence joins TRBV5-4 and TRBJ1-1, with D unclear. Trimming shortened V by 0 bases and J by 1 base, and 7 bases separated the two germline ends. The CDR3 has 14 amino acids. Germline V lookup: CDR1 SGHNT, CDR2 YYREEE (reference sequence). The DNA for the CDR3 is TGTGCCAGCAGCTTGGGAGGCGGGAACACTGAAGCTTTCTTT. Its protein product is CASSLGGGNTEAFF.

This sequence joins TRBV6-4 and TRBJ1-2, with D possibly TRBD1 on 6 matching bases. Germline V lookup: CDR1 MRHNA, CDR2 SNTAGT. The CDR3 is 15 residues long. The ends were cut back, 10 bases at V and 6 bases at J, with 24 bases in the middle. The CDR3 DNA is TGTGCCACGTCGTATTCTGGACAGTCTTCCGATGGCTACACCTTC. Translated: CATSYSGQSSDGYTF.

This chain connects TRBV28 to TRBJ1-1; TRBD1 is a possible D gene (5 bases). Germline loops: CDR1 MDHEN, CDR2 SYDVKM. Trimming took off 9 bases at V and 1 base at J, with 9 bases between the two ends. The CDR3 length is 12 residues. In nucleotides, the CDR3 is TGTGCCAGTACAGGATCGAACACTGAAGCTTTCTTT. Translation gives CASTGSNTEAFF.

The chain carries TRBV19 and TRBJ1-6; 8 positions match TRBD1. With V trimmed by 7 bases and J by 3 bases, 5 bases remained unmatched. CDR3 length: 15 residues. Germline V lookup: CDR1 LNHDA, CDR2 SQIVND (reference sequence). The CDR3 DNA sequence: TGTGCCAGTACAACCGGGACAGGCTATAATTCACCCCTCCACTTT. It encodes CASTTGTGYNSPLHF.

The V call is TRBV28, the J call TRBJ1-4; D remains ambiguous. Germline CDR1 reads MDHEN; CDR2 reads SYDVKM. The CDR3 is made up of 16 amino acids. V gave up 2 bases and J gave up 2 bases, with 12 bases separating them. The DNA of the CDR3 is TGTGCCAGCAGTTTACAACTAATCGCCACTAATGAAAAACTGTTTTTT. Amino acids: CASSLQLIATNEKLFF.

This clone was picked up one time. The CDR3 nucleotides are TGTGCCAGCAGTGTCTACAGGGGGGACACTGAAGCTTTCTTT. Protein product: CASSVYRGDTEAFF. The gene calls are TRBV2 and TRBJ1-1; the match to TRBD1 covers 8 bases. V was clipped by 4 bases and J by 3 bases; unmatched bases: 4. The CDR3 is 14 amino acids. Germline V gives CDR1 SNHLY, CDR2 FYNNEI.